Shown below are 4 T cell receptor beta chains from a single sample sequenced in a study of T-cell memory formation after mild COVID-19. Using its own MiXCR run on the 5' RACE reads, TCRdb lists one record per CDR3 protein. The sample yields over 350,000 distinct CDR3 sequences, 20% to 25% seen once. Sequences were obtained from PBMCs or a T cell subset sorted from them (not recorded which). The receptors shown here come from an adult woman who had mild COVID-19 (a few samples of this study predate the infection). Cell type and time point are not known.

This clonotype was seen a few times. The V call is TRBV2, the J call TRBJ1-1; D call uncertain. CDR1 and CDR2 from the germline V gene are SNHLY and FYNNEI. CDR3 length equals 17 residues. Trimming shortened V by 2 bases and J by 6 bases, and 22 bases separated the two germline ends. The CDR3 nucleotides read TGTGCCAGCAGTGAATCCCGCGGCGGACCCCGGTGGGCTGAAGCTTTCTTT. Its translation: CASSESRGGPRWAEAFF.

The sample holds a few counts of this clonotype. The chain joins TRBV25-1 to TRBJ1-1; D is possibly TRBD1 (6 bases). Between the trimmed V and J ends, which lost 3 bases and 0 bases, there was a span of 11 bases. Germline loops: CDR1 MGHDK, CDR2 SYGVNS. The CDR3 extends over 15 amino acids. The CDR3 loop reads CASSETGIMNTEAFF. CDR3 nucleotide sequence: TGTGCCAGCAGTGAGACAGGAATTATGAACACTGAAGCTTTCTTT.

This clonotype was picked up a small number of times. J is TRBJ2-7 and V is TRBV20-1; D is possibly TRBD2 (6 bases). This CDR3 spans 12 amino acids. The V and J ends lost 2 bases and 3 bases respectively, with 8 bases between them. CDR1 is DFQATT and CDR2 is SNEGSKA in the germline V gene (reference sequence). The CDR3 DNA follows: TGCAGTGCTAGACCCGGGGGCTACGAGCAGTACTTC. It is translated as CSARPGGYEQYF.

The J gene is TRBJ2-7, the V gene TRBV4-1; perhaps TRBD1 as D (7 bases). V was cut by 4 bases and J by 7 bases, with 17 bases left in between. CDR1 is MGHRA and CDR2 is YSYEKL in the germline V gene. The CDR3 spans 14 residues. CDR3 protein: CASSLSDRAGEQYF. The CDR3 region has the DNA TGCGCCAGCAGCCTGTCAGACAGGGCGGGGGAGCAGTACTTC.